These 31 T cell receptor beta chains originate from one sample sequenced in a study of identical twins. TCRdb fed the 5' RACE reads into MiXCR, producing one record per CDR3 protein. This sample carries fewer than 900,000 distinct CDR3 sequences, about 20% of them seen once, and the ten largest clones take more than 4%. Another study also made use of these data, one on T cells expressing NK-cell markers.

Material: PBMCs. The receptors originated from a young woman in good health.

V and J are TRBV5-1 and TRBJ2-5, with TRBD1 as a possible D gene (6 bases). CDR3 length equals 12 residues. V gave up 7 bases and J gave up 0 bases, with 7 bases separating them. CDR1 is SGHRS and CDR2 is YFSETQ in the germline V gene. CDR3 nucleotides: TGCGCCAGCTGGGACAACCAAGAGACCCAGTACTTC. Protein sequence: CASWDNQETQYF.

The chain recombines TRBV7-8 with TRBJ2-1, with D possibly TRBD2 on 5 matching bases. The germline V and J ends were trimmed by 2 bases and 4 bases, with 15 bases remaining between them. CDR1 is SGHVS and CDR2 is FQNEAQ in the germline V gene. The CDR3 length is 16 residues. The DNA of the CDR3 is TGTGCCAGCAGCTTATGGGAGTCTAGTGGATACAATGAGCAGTTCTTC. Its protein is CASSLWESSGYNEQFF.

J is TRBJ2-2 and V is TRBV14; 7 bases line up with TRBD2. CDR1 is SGHDN and CDR2 is FVKESK in the germline V gene. V lost 1 base and J lost 3; bases outside the gene matches: 2. The CDR3 is 15 amino acids. This CDR3 is CASSQAGGYTGELFF. CDR3 DNA: TGTGCCAGCAGCCAAGCGGGGGGATACACCGGGGAGCTGTTTTTT.

The V and J genes are TRBV4-2 and TRBJ2-3, with 15 bases matching TRBD2. Germline V gene lookup returns CDR1 LGHNA and CDR2 YNFKEQ. Trimming cost V 4 bases and J 1 base; bases outside gene matches: 6. The CDR3 runs to 18 residues. The CDR3 DNA is TGTGCCAGCAGCCCGGGACTAGCGGGGGGTCTAGGCACAGATACGCAGTATTTT. It encodes CASSPGLAGGLGTDTQYF.

This clonotype was counted once. CDR3 DNA: TGTGCCAGCAGCTGGACGACTAGTTCGGGGGAGCTGTTTTTT. Translation gives CASSWTTSSGELFF. The chain links TRBV5-5 to TRBJ2-2, with a tentative D call TRBD2 (6 bases). The CDR3 has 14 residues. Trimming shortened V by 3 bases and J by 8 bases, and 14 bases separated the two germline ends. Germline CDR1 and CDR2: SGHKS and YYEKEE (reference sequence).

V is TRBV27 and J is TRBJ2-2; TRBD2 matches at 14 bases. Trimming removed 5 bases from V and 6 bases from J; junction bases left unmatched: 5. The V gene's germline CDR1 is MNHEY and CDR2 SMNVEV (reference sequence). This CDR3 spans 16 amino acids. The CDR3 nucleotides are TGTGCCAGCAGTCAACGACTAGCGGGAGGGGCCGGGGAGCTGTTTTTT. Encoded protein: CASSQRLAGGAGELFF.

The sample holds one count of this clonotype. The J gene is TRBJ2-3, the V gene TRBV5-1, with a possible D match to TRBD2 (6 bases). CDR3 length: 16 amino acids. V was shortened by 0 bases and J by 1 base, with 12 bases between the two germline ends. Looked up from germline, CDR1 is SGHRS and CDR2 is YFSETQ. CDR3 coding DNA: TGCGCCAGCAGCTTGGTCGGGGGTCGGGGCACAGATACGCAGTATTTT. Protein: CASSLVGGRGTDTQYF.

This clonotype was observed a few times. The chain has TRBV20-1 and TRBJ2-7; D uncertain. Germline-derived CDR1 and CDR2 are DFQATT and SNEGSKA (reference sequence). V shed 5 bases and J shed 2 bases, with 10 bases lying between them. The CDR3 sequence is 12 residues long. The CDR3 reads CSALLGAYEQYF. In DNA form, the CDR3 reads TGCAGTGCTCTTCTTGGGGCCTACGAGCAGTACTTC.

This rearrangement joins TRBV18 to TRBJ1-1, with D tentatively TRBD1 (5 bases). CDR1 is KGHSH, CDR2 LQKENI, per germline. This CDR3 spans 13 amino acids. The V and J ends lost 3 bases and 12 bases respectively, with 17 bases between them. Here the CDR3 DNA reads TGTGCCAGCTCACCCGTGGCAGGGATGGATACTTTCTTT. Residues: CASSPVAGMDTFF.

This clonotype was counted between two and nine times. V usage is TRBV11-2 and J usage is TRBJ2-6; D might be TRBD2 (6 bases). Germline V lookup: CDR1 SGHAT, CDR2 FQNNGV. V gave up 6 bases and J gave up 4 bases, with 25 bases separating them. This CDR3 is 19 amino acids long. The CDR3 DNA reads TGTGCCAGCAGTGCCCAGACCGGGACTTCCAGGGTAGGGGCCAACGTCCTGACTTTC. Its translation: CASSAQTGTSRVGANVLTF.

The table lists this clonotype with a few counts. This rearrangement joins TRBV10-3 to TRBJ1-2; TRBD1 is a possible D gene (5 bases). With 5 bases removed from V and 7 bases from J, the gap between germline ends came to 11 bases. The CDR3 is 12 amino acids. Per the germline V gene, CDR1 is ENHRY and CDR2 is SYGVKD. DNA of the CDR3: TGTGCCATCAGTACCCCAGGGCCTGGCTACACCTTC. The encoded protein is CAISTPGPGYTF.

This clonotype was counted at least ten times. The chain combines TRBV7-2 with TRBJ2-7; 13 nucleotides line up with TRBD2. CDR1 and CDR2 (germline): SGHTA, FQGNSA. V trimming: 2 bases; J trimming: 6 bases; junction bases outside the gene matches: 10. The CDR3 runs to 17 residues. CDR3 loop: CASSLTSGRAPPSEQYF. CDR3 bases: TGTGCCAGCAGCTTAACTAGCGGGAGGGCCCCTCCTTCCGAGCAGTACTTC.

The chain combines TRBV6-1 with TRBJ2-7; 7 bases match TRBD2. The germline V gene has CDR1 MNHNS and CDR2 SASEGT. After removal of 7 bases from V and 2 bases from J, the junction contained 8 bases not matched to a gene. The CDR3 is 14 amino acids. CDR3 protein: CASTAGVAPYEQYF. The CDR3 nucleotides read TGTGCCAGCACCGCGGGGGTCGCCCCCTACGAGCAGTACTTC.

The V and J genes are TRBV3-1 and TRBJ2-3; D may match TRBD1 or TRBD2 (6 bases each). The CDR3 consists of 18 residues. Germline V gene sequence: CDR1 LGHDT, CDR2 YNNKEL (reference sequence). Trimming took off 2 bases at V and 4 bases at J, with 22 bases between the two ends. The CDR3 region is CASSQNFGAHGGSDTQYF. DNA of the CDR3: TGTGCCAGCAGCCAAAATTTTGGGGCCCACGGGGGCTCAGATACGCAGTATTTT.

The chain couples TRBV5-1 to TRBJ2-2; maybe TRBD1 (6 bases). Trimming took off 4 bases at V and 6 bases at J, with 22 bases between the two ends. The CDR3 spans 17 residues. The V gene's germline CDR1 is SGHRS and CDR2 YFSETQ. CDR3 in amino acids: CASSLPVAQGRAGELFF. DNA of the CDR3: TGCGCCAGCAGCCTACCCGTTGCACAGGGACGGGCCGGGGAGCTGTTTTTT.

This sequence joins TRBV29-1 and TRBJ2-7; D is possibly TRBD1 or TRBD2 (6 bases each). Trimming left V 0 bases short and J 5 bases short, with 17 bases between. This CDR3 is 15 amino acids long. Germline CDR1 reads SQVTM; CDR2 reads ANQGSEA. The CDR3 DNA reads as TGCAGCGTTGAAGATTCTCCAGGGGAGGTCCACGAGCAGTACTTC. Encoded protein: CSVEDSPGEVHEQYF.

The rearrangement links TRBV20-1 to TRBJ2-1; perhaps D is TRBD1 or TRBD2 (5 bases each). The CDR3 has 15 residues. Germline CDR1 and CDR2: DFQATT and SNEGSKA (reference sequence). V was trimmed by 4 bases and J by 1 base, leaving 14 bases between them. As DNA, the CDR3 is TGCAGTGCTACTCGGGACGGACGATCCTACAATGAGCAGTTCTTC. Protein product: CSATRDGRSYNEQFF.

This clonotype was seen a handful of times. The chain links TRBV7-2 to TRBJ1-2; 9 bases map to TRBD1. Germline V lookup: CDR1 SGHTA, CDR2 FQGNSA. J lost 4 bases, V lost 6 bases, and 9 bases had no gene match. This CDR3 is built from 15 residues. CDR3 region: CASSPGTGQSYGYTF. The DNA of the CDR3 is TGTGCCAGCAGTCCGGGGACAGGGCAAAGCTATGGCTACACCTTC. The full variable domain, with the rest looked up from reference TRBV7-2 and TRBJ1-2, is GAGVSQSPSNKVTEKGKDVELRCDPISGHTALYWYRQSLGQGLEFLIYFQGNSAPDKSGLPSDRFSAERTGGSVSTLTIQRTQQEDSAVYLCASSPGTGQSYGYTFGSGTRLTVV.

This chain joins TRBV12-3 or TRBV12-4 and TRBJ2-5; 7 bases align to TRBD2. This CDR3 is 13 amino acids long. The V segment lost 7 bases and the J segment 5 bases; nucleotides outside the gene matches: 7. DNA for the CDR3: TGTGCCAGCACCGAAGCGGGGAGGGAGACCCAGTACTTC. Amino acid sequence: CASTEAGRETQYF.

This clonotype was seen only a few times. V usage is TRBV5-1 and J usage is TRBJ2-7; 14 bases align to TRBD2. J gave up 3 bases and V 3 bases, and 8 bases lay outside the gene matches. This CDR3 comprises 17 residues. Looked up from germline, CDR1 is SGHRS and CDR2 is YFSETQ. CDR3 in DNA: TGCGCCAGCAGCTACGGGACTAGCGGGAGAGGGGACTACGAGCAGTACTTC. Its protein product is CASSYGTSGRGDYEQYF.

This clonotype was recorded many times. The V call is TRBV12-3 or TRBV12-4, the J call TRBJ2-7; 8 positions agree with TRBD2. Germline trimming cut 3 bases from V and 3 bases from J; bases unmatched to any gene: 7. The CDR3 is 15 amino acids. The CDR3 sequence: CASSFVSGGSYEQYF. CDR3 sequence (DNA): TGTGCCAGCAGTTTCGTAAGCGGGGGCAGCTACGAGCAGTACTTC.

Written as DNA, the CDR3 is TGTGCCAGCAGATCCCAAGCCGGGACTAGGCGCAGCGGTGAGCAGTTCTTC. Amino acid sequence: CASRSQAGTRRSGEQFF. The chain is built from TRBV7-2 and TRBJ2-1; 8 bases fit TRBD2. This CDR3 spans 17 amino acids. V lost 6 bases to trimming and J lost 9 bases; unmatched junction nucleotides: 19. Germline CDR1 and CDR2: SGHTA and FQGNSA.

This clonotype was observed many times. J is TRBJ2-4 and V is TRBV11-3; 12 bases are a match to TRBD1. The CDR3 contains 17 residues. V lost 5 bases, J lost 8 bases, and 13 bases stayed unmatched. Germline V gene lookup returns CDR1 SGHNT and CDR2 YENEEA. The CDR3 bases are TGTGCCAGCAGCCCAGGGCCGGGACAGGGGGCGCGGTACATTCAGTACTTC. It encodes CASSPGPGQGARYIQYF.

V is TRBV10-3 and J is TRBJ2-7, with 9 bases matching TRBD1. The germline CDR1 and CDR2 sequences are ENHRY and SYGVKD. The CDR3 spans 15 residues. V gave up 2 bases and J gave up 6 bases; unmatched junction bases: 8. Written as DNA, the CDR3 is TGTGCCATCAGTGAGACGGGGACAGGGACCGGCGAGCAGTACTTC. Residues: CAISETGTGTGEQYF.

Details on this clonotype: A junction boundary mismatches the germline segment, possibly from a read error. This chain joins TRBV7-7 and TRBJ2-2; D is uncertain. The CDR3 sequence is 14 residues long. CDR1 and CDR2 from the germline V gene are SSHAT and FNYEAQ (reference sequence). CDR3 sequence: CASSSPAMAGELFF. The CDR3 coding sequence is TGTGCTAGCAGCTCCCCGGCGATGGCCGGGGAGCTGTTTTTT.

The chain joins TRBV30 to TRBJ1-1; D call uncertain. The V gene lost 8 bases and the J gene lost 3 bases, with 19 bases spanning the gap. There are 14 residues in the CDR3. The germline CDR1 and CDR2 sequences are GTSNPN and SVGIG (reference sequence). Written as DNA, the CDR3 is TGTGCCCGCAATGATGGGGTCGGTCACACTGAAGCTTTCTTT. Translated, it gives CARNDGVGHTEAFF.

The chain has TRBV12-3 or TRBV12-4 and TRBJ2-7, with a possible D match to TRBD1 (7 bases). Trimming left V 5 bases short and J 5 bases short, with 16 bases between. The CDR3 totals 14 residues. The CDR3: CASSLRQGGNEQYF. DNA for the CDR3: TGTGCCAGCAGTCTCCGACAGGGAGGCAACGAGCAGTACTTC.

Details on this clonotype: Sequence at one end of the junction differs from germline and may be a read error. The chain combines TRBV12-3 or TRBV12-4 with TRBJ2-1; no firm D call. The CDR3 contains 17 residues. This chain's CDR3 is CAISLAPTVGSYNEQFF. For the CDR3, the DNA is TGTGCCATCAGTTTAGCCCCTACTGTTGGCTCCTACAATGAGCAGTTCTTC.

This clonotype was observed a few times. The CDR3 DNA is TGTGCCAGCAGCAAACGGGCTCCCAGCTCCTACGAGCAGTACTTC. This encodes CASSKRAPSSYEQYF. V usage is TRBV21-1 and J usage is TRBJ2-7; no check of the table's D call, TRBD1, against the DNA was made. TRBV21-1 is a known pseudogene. This CDR3 is built from 15 residues.

CDR3 nucleotide sequence: TGTGCCTGGAGTGTGAACTACGAGCAGTACTTC. It translates to CAWSVNYEQYF. The chain links TRBV30 to TRBJ2-7, with D uncertain. Trimming took off 0 bases at V and 3 bases at J, with 3 bases between the two ends. The CDR3 contains 11 residues. CDR1 is GTSNPN, CDR2 SVGIG, per germline (reference sequence). The full variable domain, its missing parts supplied by reference TRBV30 and TRBJ2-7, is SQTIHQWPATLVQPVGSPLSLECTVEGTSNPNLYWYRQAAGRGLQLLFYSVGIGQISSEVPQNLSASRPQDRQFILSSKKLLLSDSGFYLCAWSVNYEQYFGPGTRLTVT.

The V call is TRBV27, the J call TRBJ1-1; no firm D call. Deletions cut 6 bases from V and 3 bases from J, with 14 bases between. The length of the CDR3 is 14 residues. The germline CDR1 and CDR2 sequences are MNHEY and SMNVEV (reference sequence). Here the CDR3 reads CASRVLRRDTEAFF. DNA for the CDR3: TGTGCCAGCAGGGTGTTGCGGAGGGACACTGAAGCTTTCTTT.